These 30 T cell receptor beta chains share one sample of origin, sequenced in a study of early T cells in non-severe SARS-CoV-2 infection. One entry per CDR3 protein results from TCRdb running MiXCR on the 5' RACE reads. The sample lists approximately 33,000 distinct CDR3 sequences, 5% to 6.5% occurring once. Sequenced: whole blood. The receptor set was obtained from an adult who was a healthcare worker with PCR-confirmed SARS-CoV-2 infection or an uninfected control (not recorded which).

This clonotype was seen at least ten times. V usage is TRBV20-1 and J usage is TRBJ2-5; 7 bases are a match to TRBD1. The CDR3 is made up of 13 amino acids. Trimming removed 6 bases from V and 2 bases from J; junction bases left unmatched: 6. Germline CDR1 and CDR2: DFQATT and SNEGSKA (reference sequence). In nucleotides, the CDR3 is TGCAGTGCGTTAACAGGGGATCAAGAGACCCAGTACTTC. It codes for CSALTGDQETQYF.

The rearrangement uses TRBV29-1 and TRBJ1-4; the D is unclear. The CDR3 contains 14 residues. V was cut by 4 bases and J by 8 bases, with 17 bases left in between. Germline V gene data show CDR1 as SQVTM and CDR2 as ANQGSEA. CDR3 nucleotides: TGCAGCGTTGGAGCAGTAACAACCGGGGAAAAACTGTTTTTT. It specifies CSVGAVTTGEKLFF.

This clonotype was seen many times. The chain is built from TRBV28 and TRBJ2-5; TRBD1 agrees at 8 bases. Germline CDR1 reads MDHEN; CDR2 reads SYDVKM. The CDR3 is made up of 13 amino acids. Unmatched junction bases numbered 6, after V lost 4 bases and J lost 8 bases. This chain's CDR3 is CASSSGQDVTQYF. DNA for the CDR3: TGTGCCAGCAGTTCGGGACAGGATGTTACCCAGTACTTC. Together with reference TRBV28 and TRBJ2-5, the CDR3 gives the full variable domain: DVKVTQSSRYLVKRTGEKVFLECVQDMDHENMFWYRQDPGLGLRLIYFSYDVKMKEKGDIPEGYSVSREKKERFSLILESASTNQTSMYLCASSSGQDVTQYFGPGTRLLVL.

In its sample, this clonotype was seen a few times. The V and J genes are TRBV7-9 and TRBJ2-5; the D gene could be TRBD1 or TRBD2 (6 bases each). The CDR3 runs to 14 residues. Germline loops: CDR1 SEHNR, CDR2 FQNEAQ (reference sequence). V shed 1 base and J shed 6 bases, with 12 bases lying between them. The CDR3 DNA is TGTGCCAGCAGCTTAGAACGGGGGCTGAAGACCCAGTACTTC. Encoded protein: CASSLERGLKTQYF. Using reference TRBV7-9 and TRBJ2-5 for the parts outside the CDR3, the full variable domain is DTGVSQNPRHKITKRGQNVTFRCDPISEHNRLYWYRQTLGQGPEFLTYFQNEAQLEKSRLLSDRFSAERPKGSFSTLEIQRTEQGDSAMYLCASSLERGLKTQYFGPGTRLLVL.

This clonotype has ten or more counts. The chain couples TRBV7-3 to TRBJ2-2; D might be TRBD1 (5 bases). Germline values: CDR1 SGHTA, CDR2 FQGTGA. The CDR3 runs 16 residues. V lost 7 bases, J lost 5 bases, and 20 bases lay in between. The CDR3 DNA reads as TGTGCCAGCACCCTATTTGGGGCTTCGAGGACCGGGGAGCTGTTTTTT. This encodes CASTLFGASRTGELFF.

This clonotype came up many times. The rearrangement joins TRBV7-9 to TRBJ2-5; D gene uncertain. V was pared by 4 bases and J by 1 base, with 1 base between. Germline CDR1 and CDR2: SEHNR and FQNEAQ (reference sequence). This CDR3 spans 11 amino acids. Here the CDR3 DNA reads TGTGCCAGCAGCTCCCAAGAGACCCAGTACTTC. Its protein product is CASSSQETQYF.

Notes on this clonotype: This clone may be a read error of a much larger clone one base away. The V call is TRBV20-1, the J call TRBJ2-7, with 8 nucleotides matching TRBD1. V was pared by 6 bases and J by 3 bases, with 10 bases of the junction left unmatched. CDR3 length equals 14 residues. Germline lookup yields CDR1 DFQATT and CDR2 SNEGSKA (reference sequence). CDR3 in DNA: TGCAGTGCCAAGGCAGGGACAGGATTCTACGAGCAGTACTTC. Amino acids: CSAKAGTGFYEQYF.

In this sample, this clonotype turned up many times. The V call is TRBV11-2, the J call TRBJ2-1; D may correspond to TRBD1 or TRBD2 (5 bases each). V lost 1 base, J lost 1 base, and 14 bases lay in between. Germline CDR1 reads SGHAT; CDR2 reads FQNNGV. The CDR3 spans 17 residues. The CDR3 sequence is CASSLVSGQRSYNEQFF. The CDR3 nucleotides read TGTGCCAGCAGCTTAGTATCGGGGCAACGTTCCTACAATGAGCAGTTCTTC.

In its sample, this clonotype was seen a few times. This chain joins TRBV6-6 and TRBJ2-7, with 7 bases fitting TRBD1. The CDR3 has 15 amino acids. Germline V lookup: CDR1 MNHNY, CDR2 SVGAGI (reference sequence). V lost 2 bases and J lost 1; bases outside the gene matches: 5. The CDR3 coding sequence is TGTGCCAGCAGTTACGGCCACAGGGGTTCCTACGAGCAGTACTTC. It encodes CASSYGHRGSYEQYF.

This clonotype was seen only a few times. The rearrangement joins TRBV7-9 to TRBJ2-5, with 7 bases matching TRBD1. V lost 10 bases to trimming and J lost 1 base; unmatched junction nucleotides: 6. This CDR3 spans 13 amino acids. From germline, CDR1 is SEHNR and CDR2 FQNEAQ (reference sequence). The CDR3 sequence is CATRDRAQETQYF. The CDR3 coding sequence is TGTGCCACTCGGGACAGAGCCCAAGAGACCCAGTACTTC. Looking up the rest from reference TRBV7-9 and TRBJ2-5 gives the full variable domain: DTGVSQNPRHKITKRGQNVTFRCDPISEHNRLYWYRQTLGQGPEFLTYFQNEAQLEKSRLLSDRFSAERPKGSFSTLEIQRTEQGDSAMYLCATRDRAQETQYFGPGTRLLVL.

The chain joins TRBV21-1 to TRBJ1-1. TRBV21-1 is recorded as a pseudogene. The CDR3 has 15 residues. CDR3 protein: CASRPGYYMNTEAFF. The DNA for the CDR3 is TGTGCCAGCAGACCAGGATACTACATGAACACTGAAGCTTTCTTT.

This clonotype was seen many times. The chain employs TRBV20-1 and TRBJ2-7; D gene uncertain. The CDR3 has 15 amino acids. The V and J ends lost 4 bases and 2 bases respectively, with 18 bases between them. CDR1 DFQATT and CDR2 SNEGSKA come from the germline V gene (reference sequence). The CDR3 sequence is CSATPQVGWTYEQYF. For the CDR3, the DNA is TGCAGTGCTACCCCCCAGGTGGGGTGGACCTACGAGCAGTACTTC.

This clonotype was seen many times. The chain employs TRBV24-1 and TRBJ2-3, with unresolved D. Trimming took off 6 bases at V and 4 bases at J, with 4 bases between the two ends. CDR3 size: 11 residues. From germline, CDR1 is KGHDR and CDR2 SFDVKD. The CDR3 DNA reads as TGTGCCACCAGTCAGTCAGATACGCAGTATTTT. Translating gives CATSQSDTQYF.

The table lists this clonotype with many counts. V and J are TRBV18 and TRBJ2-1; D not resolved. V was pared by 0 bases and J by 9 bases, with 12 bases between. CDR1 is KGHSH and CDR2 is LQKENI in the germline V gene. There are 14 residues in the CDR3. The CDR3: CASSPPGLASEQFF. CDR3 DNA sequence: TGTGCCAGCTCACCACCAGGATTAGCATCTGAGCAGTTCTTC. Full variable domain (remainder filled in from reference TRBV18 and TRBJ2-1): NAGVMQNPRHLVRRRGQEARLRCSPMKGHSHVYWYRQLPEEGLKFMVYLQKENIIDESGMPKERFSAEFPKEGPSILRIQQVVRGDSAAYFCASSPPGLASEQFFGPGTRLTVL.

This clonotype came up many times. The V gene is TRBV7-8, the J gene TRBJ2-1; no firm D call. Trimming removed 2 bases from V and 4 bases from J, with 12 bases in between. The CDR3 is 15 residues long. Germline V gene sequence: CDR1 SGHVS, CDR2 FQNEAQ. This chain's CDR3 is CASSLSGSPYNEQFF. CDR3 coding DNA: TGTGCCAGCAGCTTATCTGGCAGCCCATACAATGAGCAGTTCTTC.

This clonotype has at least ten counts. The chain joins TRBV20-1 to TRBJ2-1; D is unresolved. Germline V gives CDR1 DFQATT, CDR2 SNEGSKA (reference sequence). V lost 3 bases to trimming and J lost 4 bases, with 7 bases between them. This CDR3 has 12 residues. DNA of the CDR3: TGCAGTGCTAGTCTGGGGTACAATGAGCAGTTCTTC. Its translation is CSASLGYNEQFF.

This clonotype showed up many times. The chain couples TRBV18 to TRBJ2-2; no reliable D call. The CDR3 extends over 15 amino acids. The germline CDR1 and CDR2 sequences are KGHSH and LQKENI. Trimming left V 2 bases short and J 3 bases short, with 10 bases between. Here the CDR3 reads CASSPSRVYTGELFF. The DNA of the CDR3 is TGTGCCAGCTCACCATCACGGGTCTACACCGGGGAGCTGTTTTTT.

The sample holds many counts of this clonotype. This chain joins TRBV5-5 and TRBJ2-7, with TRBD1 matching 9 bases. The CDR3 has 15 amino acids. J gave up 0 bases and V 4 bases, and 5 bases lay outside the gene matches. CDR1 and CDR2 (germline): SGHKS, YYEKEE (reference sequence). CDR3 in DNA: TGTGCCAGCAGCGGACAGGGGCTGAGCTCCTACGAGCAGTACTTC. It codes for CASSGQGLSSYEQYF.

At least ten counts were recorded for this clonotype. The rearrangement joins TRBV20-1 to TRBJ2-7, with TRBD1 identical over 8 bases. The germline V gene encodes CDR1 DFQATT and CDR2 SNEGSKA (reference sequence). The CDR3 is made up of 14 amino acids. V was clipped by 6 bases and J by 1 base; unmatched bases: 8. CDR3 region: CSAKAGTGSYEQYF. CDR3 nucleotide sequence: TGCAGTGCCAAGGCAGGGACAGGATCCTACGAGCAGTACTTC.

In its sample, this clonotype was seen many times. The genes are TRBV6-2 or TRBV6-3 and TRBJ2-1, with 8 bases matching TRBD1. The CDR3 totals 17 residues. Germline lookup yields CDR1 MNHEY and CDR2 SVGEGT. V lost 6 bases, J lost 8 bases, and 18 bases stayed unmatched. The DNA for the CDR3 is TGTGCCAGCAGACGGGACAGGCGGCCCGCTCGAGTGGATGAGCAGTTCTTC. Residues: CASRRDRRPARVDEQFF.

A few counts support this clonotype. The chain couples TRBV6-2 or TRBV6-3 to TRBJ2-7; 7 nucleotides line up with TRBD2. The germline CDR1 and CDR2 sequences are MNHEY and SVGEGT. J lost 1 base, V lost 5 bases, and 11 bases had no gene match. This CDR3 has 16 residues. The CDR3 sequence: CASSRGGLDGSYEQYF. CDR3 sequence (DNA): TGTGCCAGCAGTCGCGGGGGACTGGACGGATCCTACGAGCAGTACTTC.

In this sample, this clonotype turned up a few times. V and J are TRBV11-2 and TRBJ2-6; 9 bases fit TRBD1. The germline V gene encodes CDR1 SGHAT and CDR2 FQNNGV. The CDR3 is 17 amino acids. The junction had 5 bases not matched to a gene; V was cut back by 5 bases and J by 0 bases. This CDR3 is CASSLGQGGSGANVLTF. CDR3 bases: TGTGCCAGCAGCCTGGGACAGGGAGGCTCTGGGGCCAACGTCCTGACTTTC.

The sample holds many counts of this clonotype. This chain joins TRBV10-2 and TRBJ2-1; 9 nucleotides align to TRBD2. Trimming at V came to 4 bases and at J to 7 bases, leaving 5 bases not matched to a gene. CDR3 size: 14 residues. Germline V gene lookup returns CDR1 WSHSY and CDR2 SAAADI. This CDR3 reads CASSVAGGQNEQFF. The CDR3 DNA is TGCGCCAGCAGTGTTGCGGGAGGGCAGAATGAGCAGTTCTTC.

The table lists this clonotype with a few counts. This chain joins TRBV2 and TRBJ2-3; D ambiguous. The germline V gene has CDR1 SNHLY and CDR2 FYNNEI. The ends were cut back, 1 base at V and 0 bases at J, with 8 bases in the middle. The CDR3 consists of 15 residues. The DNA of the CDR3 is TGTGCCAGCAGTGAAGGGCGGCTTAGCACAGATACGCAGTATTTT. It encodes CASSEGRLSTDTQYF.

Regarding this clonotype: Sequence at one end of the junction differs from germline and may be a read error. This chain connects TRBV7-7 to TRBJ2-5; no clear D. Germline V gene lookup returns CDR1 SSHAT and CDR2 FNYEAQ (reference sequence). This CDR3 spans 13 amino acids. The CDR3 reads CASSLVRQETQYF. As DNA, the CDR3 is TGTGCTAGCAGCTTAGTGAGGCAAGAGACCCAGTACTTC.

This clonotype was seen at least ten times. The gene calls are TRBV12-3 or TRBV12-4 and TRBJ2-1; 13 positions match TRBD2. The CDR3 is made up of 19 amino acids. The trim removed 5 bases at V and 8 bases at J, leaving 18 bases unmatched. CDR3 loop: CASSGLTSGGPSHLDEQFF. The DNA for the CDR3 is TGTGCCAGCAGTGGTTTGACTAGCGGGGGGCCCTCCCATTTGGATGAGCAGTTCTTC.

This clonotype was counted ten times or more. The chain employs TRBV20-1 and TRBJ2-1; TRBD2 agrees at 10 bases. This CDR3 is built from 14 residues. V gave up 6 bases and J gave up 7 bases; unmatched junction bases: 9. From germline, CDR1 is DFQATT and CDR2 SNEGSKA (reference sequence). This chain's CDR3 is CSALKSSGRNEQFF. CDR3 nucleotides: TGCAGTGCACTGAAATCTAGCGGGAGAAATGAGCAGTTCTTC.

This clonotype was counted ten times or more. This chain links TRBV7-6 with TRBJ2-3; 10 bases agree with TRBD2. The V and J ends lost 5 bases and 3 bases, in that order; junction bases with no gene match: 5. The CDR3 is 15 residues long. The germline V gene encodes CDR1 SGHVS and CDR2 FNYEAQ. This chain's CDR3 is CASSPGTSVTDTQYF. The DNA of the CDR3 is TGTGCCAGCAGCCCCGGGACTAGCGTTACAGATACGCAGTATTTT.

V usage is TRBV25-1 and J usage is TRBJ1-2, with no clear D. Germline CDR1 and CDR2: MGHDK and SYGVNS. V was clipped by 4 bases and J by 4 bases, with 7 bases between them. The CDR3 has 12 amino acids. The CDR3 DNA follows: TGTGCCAGCAGTGGATGGTCCTATGGCTACACCTTC. It codes for CASSGWSYGYTF.

This clonotype was recorded at least ten times. The chain has TRBV29-1 and TRBJ2-1; 11 bases agree with TRBD2. The V segment lost 6 bases and the J segment 4 bases; nucleotides outside the gene matches: 29. The CDR3 consists of 22 residues. Germline V gene data show CDR1 as SQVTM and CDR2 as ANQGSEA. The CDR3 DNA follows: TGCAGCGTCGCCACCGAATCTGACTGGCTAGCGGGGGGAATTACCCTATACAATGAGCAGTTCTTC. Protein: CSVATESDWLAGGITLYNEQFF.